Listed here is a single TCR beta chain. No cognate antigen has been identified for it. No quality values exist for individual bases; no much larger clone is one base distant. This entry comes from a study of T cell changes during pregnancy in multiple sclerosis (dated by TCRdb to between 2017 and 2020). About the investigation overall: The study examined how the T cell repertoire changed over the course of pregnancy in women with multiple sclerosis.

Preparation of the library involved the immunoSEQ multiplex PCR assay. TCRdb obtained this table from immuneACCESS and retained in-frame rearrangements with V and J assigned. These tables miss some clones; where compared with another copy, unresolved V genes account for less than half of the shortfall, and the remainder is unexplained. In all, the sample holds 50,000 to 60,000 clones, and around nine tenths of those were seen once. About 0.38% of the sample lies in the top ten. Via the germline V gene (reference sequence), CDR1 is SGHNT and CDR2 YYREEE. The CDR3 contains 14 residues, cysteine and phenylalanine counted. Only the CDR3 part of the read is kept: 42 bases, read in frame from the first base. Here V drops 2 bases and J drops 5 bases, and the junction holds 4 bases not matched to any gene.

This receptor was taken from a female donor with multiple sclerosis, enrolled in a pregnancy study. This specimen was CD4+ T cells from peripheral blood mononuclear cells, taken in the third trimester of pregnancy. The receptor chain draws on TRBV5-4 and TRBJ2-5; a stretch of 9 junction bases matches TRBD1. For the CDR3, the sequence is CASSLQGAMETQYF. In nucleotides, the sequence is TGTGCCAGCAGCTTACAGGGGGCAATGGAGACCCAGTACTTC.